The TCR beta chain described here comes from a study of blood T cell repertoires in COVID-19. About the study: PBMCs, B-cell-depleted T cells, or T cells provided the cDNA or gDNA that made up the material.

Assay used: immunoSEQ multiplex PCR; TCRdb lists only in-frame clones, some missing. The sample has some 210,000 clones; about 91% are singletons. The CDR3 is 15 residues long. Germline CDR1 is LGHNA and CDR2 is YNFKEQ. V lost 4 bases and J lost 5, with 17 bases in between. The chain carries TRBV4-2 and TRBJ2-5; possible D gene TRBD1, 6 bases. This receptor was identified in a man aged 18 to 30 with acute COVID-19. The sample was PBMCs or T cells enriched from blood (not recorded which). CDR3 loop: CASSPKWGPSETQYF. CDR3 nucleotides: TGTGCCAGCAGCCCCAAGTGGGGGCCGTCGGAGACCCAGTACTTC.